Following are 15 T cell receptor beta chains from one sample sequenced in a study of CD8+ T cells in alopecia areata. Extraction and reverse transcription of RNA yielded cDNA as the sequencing template. Sequenced by immunoSEQ multiplex PCR; TCRdb stores in-frame clones only, minus some. Among 140,000 to 150,000 clones, approximately 60% were seen once, and the ten largest hold 35% to 40%. What was sequenced was CD8+ T cells sorted from blood. Receptors originate from a human donor in good health.

This clone was observed a handful of times. The chain is built from TRBV6-5 and TRBJ2-7, with D tentatively TRBD2 (6 bases). Germline CDR1 and CDR2: MNHEY and SVGAGI. The V end lost 5 bases, the J end lost 5 bases, and 19 bases lay between the germline ends. The CDR3 spans 15 residues. The CDR3 loop reads CASSRESSSPNEQYF. As DNA, the CDR3 is TGTGCCAGCAGTCGGGAGAGTTCTAGTCCCAACGAGCAGTACTTC.

The chain combines TRBV5-1 with TRBJ2-3, with TRBD1 matching 10 bases. The J segment lost 5 bases and the V segment lost 4 bases, leaving 4 bases of the junction unmatched. Germline CDR1 SGHRS, CDR2 YFSETQ. The CDR3 runs to 14 residues. Here the CDR3 reads CASSAGTGEDTQYF. Written as DNA, the CDR3 is TGCGCCAGCAGCGCAGGGACAGGGGAAGATACGCAGTATTTT. Full variable domain (remainder filled in from reference TRBV5-1 and TRBJ2-3): KAGVTQTPRYLIKTRGQQVTLSCSPISGHRSVSWYQQTPGQGLQFLFEYFSETQRNKGNFPGRFSGRQFSNSRSEMNVSTLELGDSALYLCASSAGTGEDTQYFGPGTRLTVL.

The chain carries TRBV7-9 and TRBJ1-1, with D hard to call. The V end lost 7 bases, the J end lost 11 bases, and 17 bases lay between the germline ends. The CDR3 length is 12 residues. The germline V gene encodes CDR1 SEHNR and CDR2 FQNEAQ (reference sequence). CDR3 sequence (DNA): TGTGCCAGCACAGAAATGACTGGGCCCGCTTTCTTT. This translates into CASTEMTGPAFF.

V and J are TRBV7-8 and TRBJ2-3; 7 positions match TRBD2. The V gene's germline CDR1 is SGHVS and CDR2 FQNEAQ. The CDR3 totals 15 residues. With V trimmed by 10 bases and J by 6 bases, 16 bases remained unmatched. CDR3 amino acids: CATSTREGAVDTQYF. CDR3 DNA sequence: TGTGCCACCTCGACGAGGGAGGGAGCGGTGGATACGCAGTATTTT.

This chain uses TRBV2 with TRBJ2-3; 11 bases agree with TRBD2. With V trimmed by 7 bases and J by 0 bases, 9 bases remained unmatched. Looked up from germline, CDR1 is SNHLY and CDR2 is FYNNEI. The CDR3 consists of 17 residues. The CDR3 sequence: CASTGLAGGGSTDTQYF. CDR3 nucleotides: TGTGCCAGCACCGGCCTAGCGGGAGGAGGGAGCACAGATACGCAGTATTTT. The complete variable domain, with remaining parts taken from reference TRBV2 and TRBJ2-3, reads EPEVTQTPSHQVTQMGQEVILRCVPISNHLYFYWYRQILGQKVEFLVSFYNNEISEKSEIFDDQFSVERPDGSNFTLKIRSTKLEDSAMYFCASTGLAGGGSTDTQYFGPGTRLTVL.

The chain recombines TRBV27 with TRBJ2-4; D uncertain. The germline V gene encodes CDR1 MNHEY and CDR2 SMNVEV (reference sequence). V lost 8 bases and J lost 8, with 10 bases in between. CDR3 length: 11 residues. This CDR3 reads CASSTGDIQYF. CDR3 coding DNA: TGTGCCAGCTCCACCGGCGACATTCAGTACTTC.

The chain employs TRBV29-1 and TRBJ1-2, with D possibly matching TRBD1 (5 bases). The CDR3 totals 12 residues. Per the germline V gene, CDR1 is SQVTM and CDR2 is ANQGSEA. V dropped 3 bases and J dropped 8 bases, with 13 bases sitting between them. CDR3 in DNA: TGCAGCGTTGAGACCAGGGTGCGCGGCTACACCTTC. Protein sequence: CSVETRVRGYTF.

V gene TRBV6-6 combines with J gene TRBJ2-5; 12 bases fit TRBD2. V trimming: 10 bases; J trimming: 5 bases; junction bases outside the gene matches: 5. Germline values: CDR1 MNHNY, CDR2 SVGAGI (reference sequence). This CDR3 spans 13 amino acids. This CDR3 reads CATGLAGWETQYF. Here the CDR3 DNA reads TGTGCCACCGGACTAGCGGGATGGGAGACCCAGTACTTC.

The V gene is TRBV29-1, the J gene TRBJ2-5; D might be TRBD1 (6 bases). V lost 4 bases, J lost 3 bases, and 21 bases lay in between. Germline CDR1 reads SQVTM; CDR2 reads ANQGSEA. This CDR3 contains 16 residues. This chain's CDR3 is CSVGKRGQNYKETQYF. CDR3 coding DNA: TGCAGCGTTGGGAAAAGAGGACAGAATTATAAAGAGACCCAGTACTTC. The whole variable domain, remainder taken from reference TRBV29-1 and TRBJ2-5, is SAVISQKPSRDICQRGTSLTIQCQVDSQVTMMFWYRQQPGQSLTLIATANQGSEATYESGFVIDKFPISRPNLTFSTLTVSNMSPEDSSIYLCSVGKRGQNYKETQYFGPGTRLLVL.

This clone has at least ten counts. This chain connects TRBV29-1 to TRBJ2-7; 9 nucleotides agree with TRBD1. With V trimmed by 3 bases and J by 2 bases, 2 bases remained unmatched. The CDR3 is made up of 13 amino acids. Germline V gene lookup returns CDR1 SQVTM and CDR2 ANQGSEA. CDR3 in DNA: TGCAGCGTTGAGGGACAGGGTGCCTACGAGCAGTACTTC. Protein product: CSVEGQGAYEQYF.

The rearrangement uses TRBV11-1 and TRBJ2-5; D not certain. The CDR3 totals 10 residues. Trimming shortened V by 11 bases and J by 6 bases, and 10 bases separated the two germline ends. Germline loops: CDR1 SGHAT, CDR2 FQDESV (reference sequence). The CDR3 DNA reads as TGTGCCTCAAGTGGGAAGACCCAGTACTTC. The encoded protein is CASSGKTQYF.

This clone was recorded at least ten times. This rearrangement joins TRBV19 to TRBJ2-2; tentatively, D is TRBD1 (6 bases). Germline values: CDR1 LNHDA, CDR2 SQIVND (reference sequence). The V end was cut by 1 base, the J end by 5 bases, with 11 bases between. There are 15 residues in the CDR3. In DNA, the CDR3 is TGTGCCAGTAGTATAGGCCGGACAGTGACCGGGGAGCTGTTTTTT. Its protein is CASSIGRTVTGELFF.

This sequence joins TRBV9 and TRBJ1-2; TRBD1 matches 8 bases. CDR1 SGDLS and CDR2 YYNGEE come from the germline V gene. After removal of 1 base from V and 2 bases from J, the junction contained 7 bases not matched to a gene. The CDR3 has 16 amino acids. The CDR3 here is CASSVRRQGANYGYTF. In nucleotides, the CDR3 is TGTGCCAGCAGCGTACGTCGGCAGGGGGCGAACTATGGCTACACCTTC.

The gene calls are TRBV5-1 and TRBJ1-4; the D is unclear. This CDR3 spans 14 amino acids. Looked up from germline, CDR1 is SGHRS and CDR2 is YFSETQ. The germline V and J ends were trimmed by 0 bases and 0 bases, with 3 bases remaining between them. This chain's CDR3 is CASSLGATNEKLFF. For the CDR3, the DNA is TGCGCCAGCAGCTTGGGGGCAACTAATGAAAAACTGTTTTTT.

The J gene is TRBJ2-1, the V gene TRBV29-1; no clear D. Germline CDR1 reads SQVTM; CDR2 reads ANQGSEA. The CDR3 is 10 amino acids. Trimming pared 7 bases from V and 9 bases from J, leaving 10 bases between. The CDR3: CSAFVGEQFF. The DNA for the CDR3 is TGCAGCGCGTTTGTGGGTGAGCAGTTCTTC.